The present T cell receptor (beta chain) was sequenced within a study of CD8 T cells in ankylosing spondylitis. Findings of the study overall: Matched synovial fluid from ankylosing spondylitis patients was reported to be enriched for disease-linked clones.

There are many counts of this clonotype. As yet, its antigen is unknown. TCRdb re-called the 5' RACE reads with MiXCR, one entry per CDR3 protein. The sample lists roughly 230,000 distinct CDR3 sequences; about 10% were seen once. This CDR3 has 13 amino acids. The V end was cut by 3 bases, the J end by 5 bases, with 13 bases between. Germline V CDR1 and CDR2: GTSNPN, SVGIG (reference sequence). This clonotype originated in a male donor with ankylosing spondylitis or in good health (not recorded which). Sequencing was performed on blood, either unsorted or a sorted T cell fraction (not recorded which). The rearrangement joins TRBV30 to TRBJ1-1; maybe TRBD1 (6 bases). CDR3 coding DNA: TGTGCCTGGAGGCGGGGGGCGCCAACTGAAGCTTTCTTT. Amino acids: CAWRRGAPTEAFF.